This T cell receptor beta chain derives from a study of blood T cell repertoires in COVID-19. The data were produced by immunoSEQ multiplex PCR, yet TCRdb's version contains in-frame clones alone and is incomplete. The table shows about 400,000 clones, with approximately 91% occurring only once. Germline CDR1 is MGHDK and CDR2 is SYGVNS. CDR3 length equals 13 residues. Trimming pared 6 bases from V and 10 bases from J, leaving 13 bases between. The sequencing input was PBMCs or T cells enriched from blood (not recorded which). The V call is TRBV25-1, the J call TRBJ1-6; no reliable D call. The TCR comes from a woman aged 40 to 50 with acute COVID-19. The CDR3, as DNA: TGTGCCAGCAGCGCTTTTGGGCGATCACCCCTCCACTTT. This gives the protein CASSAFGRSPLHF. Combining the CDR3 with reference TRBV25-1 and TRBJ1-6 gives the whole variable domain EADIYQTPRYLVIGTGKKITLECSQTMGHDKMYWYQQDPGMELHLIHYSYGVNSTEKGDLSSESTVSRIRTEHFPLTLESARPSHTSQYLCASSAFGRSPLHFGNGTRLTVT.